One T cell receptor beta chain is described in this entry. The antigen remains undetermined. The data are from a study of cytomegalovirus exposure and HLA in healthy donors. Regarding the study as a whole: Researchers catalogued about 150 TCR beta chains as cytomegalovirus-associated.

The primer mix had 60 Vbeta and 13 Jbeta primers. Data came from immunoSEQ multiplex PCR; TCRdb stores just in-frame clones and leaves some out. The repertoire table contains 150,000 or so clones. Germline V lookup: CDR1 SNHLY, CDR2 FYNNEI. This CDR3 contains 17 residues. V shed 4 bases, J shed 6 bases, and the junction held 15 bases outside the gene matches. The sample taken for sequencing was PBMCs. V is TRBV2 and J is TRBJ1-2; TRBD1 matches 9 bases. This TCR derives from a man between 25 and 39 years old in good health and CMV-seronegative. The chain's CDR3 is CASSVERVGQGRDGYTF. DNA for the CDR3: TGTGCCAGCAGTGTGGAACGTGTAGGACAGGGGAGAGATGGCTACACCTTC.